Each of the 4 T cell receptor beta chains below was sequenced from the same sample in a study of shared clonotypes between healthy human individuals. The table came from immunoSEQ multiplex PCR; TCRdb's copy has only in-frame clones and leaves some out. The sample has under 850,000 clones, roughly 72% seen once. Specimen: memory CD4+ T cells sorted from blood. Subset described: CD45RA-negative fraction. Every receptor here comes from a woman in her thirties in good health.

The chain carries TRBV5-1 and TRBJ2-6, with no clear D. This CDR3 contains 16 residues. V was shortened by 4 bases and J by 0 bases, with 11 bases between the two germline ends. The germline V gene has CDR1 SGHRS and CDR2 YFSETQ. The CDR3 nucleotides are TGCGCCAGCAGCCTCGAGTTAGGCTCTGGGGCCAACGTCCTGACTTTC. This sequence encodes CASSLELGSGANVLTF.

The CDR3 region is CASSLATVLQGEQFF. Here the CDR3 DNA reads TGTGCCAGCAGCTTAGCCACAGTTCTACAAGGTGAGCAGTTCTTC. The V and J genes are TRBV7-6 and TRBJ2-1; no firm D call. This CDR3 contains 15 residues. The ends were cut back, 0 bases at V and 9 bases at J, with 15 bases in the middle. The germline V gene has CDR1 SGHVS and CDR2 FNYEAQ.

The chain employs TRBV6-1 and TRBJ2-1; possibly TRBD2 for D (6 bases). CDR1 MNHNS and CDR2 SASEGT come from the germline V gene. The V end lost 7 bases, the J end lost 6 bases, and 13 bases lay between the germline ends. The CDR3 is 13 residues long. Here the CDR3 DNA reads TGTGCCAGCACTCGCGGAGGGCCCAATGAGCAGTTCTTC. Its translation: CASTRGGPNEQFF.

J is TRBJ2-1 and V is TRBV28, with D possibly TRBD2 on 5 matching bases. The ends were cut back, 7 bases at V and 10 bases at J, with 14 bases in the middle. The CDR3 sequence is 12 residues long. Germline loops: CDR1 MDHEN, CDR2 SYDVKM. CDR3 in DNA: TGTGCCAGCACCGAGGGCCACGTAGAGCAGTTCTTC. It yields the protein CASTEGHVEQFF.